Below, 10 T cell receptor beta chains from the same sample are listed, as sequenced in a study of T cell changes during pregnancy in multiple sclerosis. Sequencing was performed with immunoSEQ multiplex PCR; in TCRdb, only in-frame clones are kept and a portion is missing. The repertoire holds around 80,000 clones, with 92% as singletons. This material consisted of peripheral blood, taken before pregnancy. The receptors were sampled from a female donor with multiple sclerosis, enrolled in a pregnancy study.

The chain recombines TRBV2 with TRBJ1-5, with D tentatively TRBD1 (5 bases). V was shortened by 1 base and J by 5 bases, with 9 bases between the two germline ends. This CDR3 contains 14 residues. The germline gives CDR1 SNHLY, CDR2 FYNNEI. The CDR3 region has the DNA TGTGCCAGCAGTGAAGGGCAGGGCTATCAGCCCCAGCATTTT. Translating it yields CASSEGQGYQPQHF. The entire variable domain, with the rest obtained from reference TRBV2 and TRBJ1-5, is as follows: EPEVTQTPSHQVTQMGQEVILRCVPISNHLYFYWYRQILGQKVEFLVSFYNNEISEKSEIFDDQFSVERPDGSNFTLKIRSTKLEDSAMYFCASSEGQGYQPQHFGDGTRLSIL.

The chain is built from TRBV10-3 and TRBJ2-3, with 9 bases aligning to TRBD1. V lost 6 bases and J lost 6; bases outside the gene matches: 10. The CDR3 runs to 15 residues. The germline gives CDR1 ENHRY, CDR2 SYGVKD. This CDR3 reads CAIRTGQGDTDTQYF. CDR3 bases: TGTGCCATCAGGACGGGACAGGGCGACACGGATACGCAGTATTTT.

The rearrangement uses TRBV5-1 and TRBJ2-7, with TRBD2 as a possible D gene (5 bases). This CDR3 comprises 15 residues. Germline-derived CDR1 and CDR2 are SGHRS and YFSETQ. V lost 1 base, J lost 0 bases, and 11 bases lay in between. The CDR3 sequence is CASSLRPGSSYEQYF. CDR3 bases: TGCGCCAGCAGCTTGAGGCCGGGGAGCTCCTACGAGCAGTACTTC.

The CDR3 bases are TGTGCCTGGAGTGTACCGTGGGGACAGGACAACATTCAGTACTTC. Translation: CAWSVPWGQDNIQYF. The genes are TRBV30 and TRBJ2-4; 8 bases line up with TRBD1. Looked up from germline, CDR1 is GTSNPN and CDR2 is SVGIG (reference sequence). The CDR3 has 15 amino acids. The J segment lost 7 bases and the V segment lost 0 bases, leaving 8 bases of the junction unmatched.

V usage is TRBV27 and J usage is TRBJ2-7, with 10 bases lining up with TRBD1. The CDR3 is 15 amino acids. CDR1 MNHEY and CDR2 SMNVEV come from the germline V gene (reference sequence). The trim removed 6 bases at V and 2 bases at J, leaving 7 bases unmatched. The CDR3: CASSVGGQGTYEQYF. The CDR3 bases are TGTGCCAGCAGCGTAGGGGGACAGGGGACCTACGAGCAGTACTTC.

This sequence joins TRBV6-5 and TRBJ1-3; the D gene is possibly TRBD1 (6 bases). V lost 6 bases, J lost 2 bases, and 11 bases lay in between. This CDR3 is built from 14 residues. CDR1 and CDR2 (germline): MNHEY, SVGAGI. CDR3 in amino acids: CASRSRQAGNTIYF. The CDR3, as DNA: TGTGCCAGCAGATCAAGACAGGCTGGAAACACCATATATTTT.

V and J are TRBV9 and TRBJ1-2, with a possible D match to TRBD1 (6 bases). Trimming stripped 4 bases from V and 2 bases from J, with 12 bases between. Germline CDR1 SGDLS, CDR2 YYNGEE. This CDR3 is 14 amino acids long. The chain's CDR3 is CASSSLTGNYGYTF. Written as DNA, the CDR3 is TGTGCCAGCAGCTCGCTGACAGGAAACTATGGCTACACCTTC. The whole variable domain, filled in from reference TRBV9 and TRBJ1-2, reads DSGVTQTPKHLITATGQRVTLRCSPRSGDLSVYWYQQSLDQGLQFLIQYYNGEERAKGNILERFSAQQFPDLHSELNLSSLELGDSALYFCASSSLTGNYGYTFGSGTRLTVV.

This chain joins TRBV7-9 and TRBJ2-2, with TRBD1 identical over 10 bases. After removal of 9 bases from V and 6 bases from J, the junction contained 4 bases not matched to a gene. Germline V lookup: CDR1 SEHNR, CDR2 FQNEAQ (reference sequence). CDR3 length equals 13 residues. The CDR3 DNA reads as TGTGCCAGGCAGACAGGGGGCGCCGGGGAGCTGTTTTTT. This codes for CARQTGGAGELFF.

The V and J genes are TRBV5-1 and TRBJ1-5; 7 bases are a match to TRBD1. The CDR3 has 15 residues. V lost 4 bases and J lost 5; bases outside the gene matches: 9. From germline, CDR1 is SGHRS and CDR2 YFSETQ. DNA for the CDR3: TGCGCCAGCAGCCGCGACACAGGGGAGGATCAGCCCCAGCATTTT. It is translated as CASSRDTGEDQPQHF.

V usage is TRBV10-3 and J usage is TRBJ2-3; 7 bases align to TRBD1. Losses at the gene ends were 2 bases for V and 1 base for J; bases not matched to a gene: 6. Germline CDR1 reads ENHRY; CDR2 reads SYGVKD. This CDR3 region has 16 residues. CDR3 bases: TGTGCCATCAGTGAGCTGACAGGGATAGGCACAGATACGCAGTATTTT. Its translation: CAISELTGIGTDTQYF.